The source of this TCR beta chain is a study of long-term antiretroviral therapy in people with HIV. The CDR3 runs 15 residues. Per germline, CDR1 SEHNR and CDR2 FQNEAQ (reference sequence). With 2 bases clipped from V and 6 bases from J, the junction kept 6 bases outside the gene matches. Every participant gave one or more pre-ART and two or more post-ART PBMC samples. The study, taken as a whole, reports: Diversity measured after ART increased yet remained under transplant donor controls.

As to this clone: Its antigen remains unknown.

The assay used was immunoSEQ (version v3.0), run at survey level. Sequencing aimed at roughly 40,000-55,000 T-cell genomes per sample. Some clones are missing from TCRdb's copy, which holds only in-frame ones; the method was immunoSEQ multiplex PCR. The sample includes 20,000 to 25,000 clones, around 83% of them seen just once. The sequence came from a woman aged 30 to 39 with HIV. The rearrangement joins TRBV7-9 to TRBJ1-2, with 10 bases aligning to TRBD1. The sample was unsorted PBMCs, taken 1.9 years after starting antiretroviral therapy. The CDR3 reads CASSLSDRGQNGYTF. CDR3 DNA sequence: TGTGCCAGCAGCTTATCAGACAGGGGGCAAAATGGCTACACCTTC.